The following is a T cell receptor (beta chain) sequence with its context. Its cognate antigen is unknown. The same CDR3 arises from other DNA sequences in this sample as well. The data originate from a study of shared clonotypes between healthy human individuals. Whole-study findings and limits: Despite large depth, sorted-subset datasets appeared incompletely sequenced. Some naive CD4 clonotypes, roughly 5%, turned up in common across several donors.

The length of the CDR3 is 16 residues. Germline CDR1 and CDR2: SGHTA and FQGNSA. After removal of 5 bases from V and 3 bases from J, the junction contained 5 bases not matched to a gene. Only in-frame clones appear in the TCRdb table, and some are missing; sequencing was by immunoSEQ multiplex PCR. The repertoire holds under 1,100,000 clones, with around 74% as singletons. Donors included only healthy HIV-negative adults lacking recent acute infections or vaccinations. The chain carries TRBV7-2 and TRBJ2-3; 13 nucleotides agree with TRBD2. Sequencing was carried out using memory CD4+ T cells sorted from blood. The subset: CD45RA-negative fraction. The TCR was taken from a man between 18 and 35 years old in good health. The CDR3 DNA reads TGTGCCAGCAGCACGGGACTAGCGGGGAATACAGATACGCAGTATTTT. This translates into CASSTGLAGNTDTQYF.